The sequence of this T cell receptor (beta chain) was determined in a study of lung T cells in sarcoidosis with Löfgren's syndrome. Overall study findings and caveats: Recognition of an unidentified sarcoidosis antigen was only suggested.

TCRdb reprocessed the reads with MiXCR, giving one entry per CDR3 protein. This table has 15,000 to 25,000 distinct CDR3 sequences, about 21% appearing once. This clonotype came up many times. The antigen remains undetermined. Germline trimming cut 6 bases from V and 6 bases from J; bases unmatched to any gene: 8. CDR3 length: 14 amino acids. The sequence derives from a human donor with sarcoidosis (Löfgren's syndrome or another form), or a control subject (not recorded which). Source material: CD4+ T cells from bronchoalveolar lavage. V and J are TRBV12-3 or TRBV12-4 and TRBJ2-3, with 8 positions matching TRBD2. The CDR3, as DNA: TGTGCCAGCAGGAAGGCGGGGGGTAGGGATACGCAGTATTTT. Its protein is CASRKAGGRDTQYF.